This T cell receptor (beta chain) was sequenced for a study of blood T cell repertoires in COVID-19. In the study overall: T cells, B-cell-depleted T cells, or PBMCs provided the cDNA or gDNA that served as material.

This CDR3 comprises 18 residues. The V segment lost 4 bases and the J segment 4 bases; nucleotides outside the gene matches: 16. Germline assignment: CDR1 KGHSH and CDR2 LQKENI. The repertoire was sequenced with immunoSEQ multiplex PCR; TCRdb's copy has only in-frame clones and lacks some. The table shows approximately 140,000 clones, with around 90% occurring only once. The sequencing sample was made of peripheral blood. The chain recombines TRBV18 with TRBJ1-2, with 9 bases fitting TRBD1. The TCR sequence derives from a woman aged 60 to 75 with active or convalescent COVID-19. CDR3 sequence: CASSLVGTGNPQGYGYTF. Here the CDR3 DNA reads TGTGCCAGCTCACTTGTCGGGACAGGGAACCCCCAGGGCTATGGCTACACCTTC.